This T cell receptor (beta chain) was captured in a study of blood T cell repertoires in COVID-19. Per germline, CDR1 SGHTA and CDR2 FQGNSA. There are 15 residues in the CDR3. V lost 3 bases and J 5 bases, leaving 13 bases between the germline ends. Sequenced by immunoSEQ multiplex PCR; TCRdb stores in-frame clones only, minus some. The table includes 150,000 or so clones, about four fifths detected once. This clone was seen just once. This TCR came from a man aged 50 to 59 who had recovered from COVID-19. The sequencing sample was made of PBMCs or T cells enriched from blood (not recorded which). This chain links TRBV7-2 with TRBJ1-4, with D unresolved. The DNA of the CDR3 is TGTGCCAGCAGCTTGACGAGGAACCGGAATGAAAAACTGTTTTTT. It specifies CASSLTRNRNEKLFF.